Below are 25 T cell receptor beta chains sequenced from a single sample in a study of STAT5B mutations in CD4+ large granular lymphocyte leukemia (dated by TCRdb to between 2021 and 2022). The library was prepared using the immunoSEQ multiplex PCR assay. Held by TCRdb, this immuneACCESS table contains in-frame sequences only and omits some clones. Under half of the omission traces to an unresolved V gene where checked; the cause of the rest is unknown. In this sample the table shows tens of thousands of clones, approximately 88% of which occur a single time. Clones ranked in the top ten supply 0.97% of the sample. Material: CD4+ T cells from blood buffy coats. The receptors come from a human donor in good health.

The CDR3 sequence is CASSYQGSLYNEQFF. DNA of the CDR3: TGCGCCAGCAGCTACCAGGGCTCCCTCTACAATGAGCAGTTCTTC. The gene calls are TRBV5-1 and TRBJ2-1; tentative D call: TRBD1 (5 bases). Trimming shortened V by 3 bases and J by 3 bases, and 13 bases separated the two germline ends. CDR3 size: 15 residues. Germline CDR1 and CDR2: SGHRS and YFSETQ.

The chain uses TRBV5-1 and TRBJ1-4; tentative D call: TRBD1 (6 bases). CDR1 and CDR2 (germline): SGHRS, YFSETQ. CDR3 length: 17 amino acids. Trimming left V 4 bases short and J 0 bases short, with 16 bases between. The CDR3, as DNA: TGCGCCAGCAGCATACACCGGGACATTACAACTAATGAAAAACTGTTTTTT. It codes for CASSIHRDITTNEKLFF.

This chain connects TRBV5-1 to TRBJ2-5; 7 positions match TRBD2. V lost 2 bases, J lost 2 bases, and 6 bases stayed unmatched. Germline V gives CDR1 SGHRS, CDR2 YFSETQ. This CDR3 comprises 15 residues. CDR3: CASSFEGTNQETQYF. The CDR3 DNA follows: TGCGCCAGCAGCTTTGAGGGGACTAATCAAGAGACCCAGTACTTC.

The chain couples TRBV11-3 to TRBJ1-4, with a tentative D call TRBD1 (6 bases). V was pared by 3 bases and J by 8 bases, with 10 bases between. This CDR3 has 13 residues. The germline V gene has CDR1 SGHNT and CDR2 YENEEA. CDR3 bases: TGTGCCAGCAGCTTCAACAGGGAGGAAAAACTGTTTTTT. It specifies CASSFNREEKLFF.

Comment on this clone: The sample carries other DNA sequences with the same CDR3. This sequence joins TRBV11-3 and TRBJ2-7, with D uncertain. CDR1 and CDR2 from the germline V gene are SGHNT and YENEEA. The V and J ends lost 1 base and 4 bases respectively, with 8 bases between them. The CDR3 has 13 residues. CDR3 sequence (DNA): TGTGCCAGCAGCTTAGTTCCCCTTTACGAGCAGTACTTC. This codes for CASSLVPLYEQYF.

The rearrangement joins TRBV7-2 to TRBJ1-2; D gene unclear. With 2 bases removed from V and 6 bases from J, the gap between germline ends came to 13 bases. Germline CDR1 is SGHTA and CDR2 is FQGNSA. The CDR3 has 14 residues. The DNA for the CDR3 is TGTGCCAGCAGCTTAAGCCAGATTCCTAATGGCTACACCTTC. Translating it yields CASSLSQIPNGYTF.

The V and J genes are TRBV20-1 and TRBJ2-1, with 9 positions matching TRBD2. The CDR3 sequence is 11 residues long. The trim removed 6 bases at V and 6 bases at J, leaving 0 bases unmatched. CDR1 is DFQATT and CDR2 is SNEGSKA in the germline V gene (reference sequence). CDR3: CSAAGGNEQFF. The CDR3 nucleotides read TGCAGTGCAGCGGGAGGCAATGAGCAGTTCTTC.

The V and J genes are TRBV10-1 and TRBJ2-5; a possible D gene is TRBD2 (6 bases). TRBJ2-7 matches the DNA end more closely, so the J call is doubtful. The V gene's germline CDR1 is WNHNN and CDR2 SYGVQD (reference sequence). CDR3 length equals 15 residues. Written as DNA, the CDR3 is TGCGCCAGCAGTGCCTCGGGACTTGTAGCCTACGAGCAGTACTTC. It encodes CASSASGLVAYEQYF.

The rearrangement links TRBV30 to TRBJ2-5; 8 bases agree with TRBD1. With 2 bases clipped from V and 4 bases from J, the junction kept 12 bases outside the gene matches. This CDR3 is 16 amino acids long. Germline V CDR1 and CDR2: GTSNPN, SVGIG (reference sequence). The CDR3 spells CAWSTHISTGAETQYF. The CDR3 DNA reads as TGTGCCTGGAGTACTCACATCTCGACAGGGGCAGAGACCCAGTACTTC.

The V call is TRBV27, the J call TRBJ2-5, with D tentatively TRBD1 (6 bases). The germline gives CDR1 MNHEY, CDR2 SMNVEV (reference sequence). Trimming removed 6 bases at V and 4 bases at J, with 18 bases between. The CDR3 has 15 amino acids. DNA for the CDR3: TGTGCCAGCAGCTCTCTTAGGGGGTCGGGAGAGACCCAGTACTTC. It specifies CASSSLRGSGETQYF.

The rearrangement links TRBV5-5 to TRBJ2-5, with D hard to call. The CDR3 contains 13 residues. Trimming shortened V by 3 bases and J by 4 bases, and 10 bases separated the two germline ends. Germline V gene sequence: CDR1 SGHKS, CDR2 YYEKEE (reference sequence). The CDR3 spells CASSWLGIETQYF. DNA of the CDR3: TGTGCCAGCAGCTGGCTAGGAATAGAGACCCAGTACTTC.

This rearrangement joins TRBV4-2 to TRBJ2-5; tentatively, D is TRBD2 (6 bases). Gene TRBJ2-7 matches the end of the DNA better, so the J call may be wrong. Germline-derived CDR1 and CDR2 are LGHNA and YNFKEQ. The CDR3 runs to 15 residues. In DNA form, the CDR3 reads TGTGCCAGCAGCCAAGGGCTTAGCGGATCCTACGAGCAGTACTTC. Protein product: CASSQGLSGSYEQYF.

This chain uses TRBV7-9 with TRBJ2-6; D unclear. The CDR3 consists of 15 residues. Germline V gives CDR1 SEHNR, CDR2 FQNEAQ (reference sequence). V lost 2 bases and J 2 bases, leaving 7 bases between the germline ends. CDR3 coding DNA: TGTGCCAGCAGCTTATTTTCAGCTGGGGCCAACGTCCTGACTTTC. Amino acids: CASSLFSAGANVLTF.

V and J are TRBV5-1 and TRBJ2-3, with TRBD2 matching 10 bases. The CDR3 totals 16 residues. The V segment lost 0 bases and the J segment 6 bases; nucleotides outside the gene matches: 7. In germline, CDR1 is SGHRS, CDR2 YFSETQ. The CDR3 DNA reads as TGCGCCAGCAGCTTGGATTTAGCGGGGGGTCTGGATACGCAGTATTTT. Protein product: CASSLDLAGGLDTQYF.

The chain carries TRBV9 and TRBJ1-6, with unresolved D. The CDR3 length is 12 residues. Germline CDR1 is SGDLS and CDR2 is YYNGEE. Trimming stripped 7 bases from V and 8 bases from J, with 10 bases between. The CDR3: CASGSNDSPLHF. The CDR3 bases are TGTGCCAGCGGGAGCAACGATTCACCCCTCCACTTT.

The V gene is TRBV10-1, the J gene TRBJ2-3, with 9 nucleotides matching TRBD2. With 4 bases clipped from V and 4 bases from J, the junction kept 6 bases outside the gene matches. In germline, CDR1 is WNHNN, CDR2 SYGVQD (reference sequence). CDR3 size: 15 residues. This chain's CDR3 is CASSGIGGGADTQYF. The CDR3 DNA is TGCGCCAGCAGTGGAATCGGCGGGGGGGCAGATACGCAGTATTTT.

V usage is TRBV28 and J usage is TRBJ1-4; weak D call: TRBD1 (5 bases). The CDR3 has 14 residues. Germline assignment: CDR1 MDHEN and CDR2 SYDVKM. Trimming left V 8 bases short and J 8 bases short, with 18 bases between. CDR3 coding DNA: TGTGCCAGCCGCGGGGCATATTTGAGAGAAAAACTGTTTTTT. It specifies CASRGAYLREKLFF.

In this sample, this clone turned up a few times. This chain uses TRBV7-9 with TRBJ1-2; 9 nucleotides agree with TRBD1. Germline values: CDR1 SEHNR, CDR2 FQNEAQ (reference sequence). V was pared by 2 bases and J by 7 bases, with 14 bases of the junction left unmatched. The CDR3 is made up of 17 amino acids. The DNA for the CDR3 is TGTGCCAGCAGCTTATCCCAACAGGGGGCGCACGGTGTTGGCTACACCTTC. The encoded protein is CASSLSQQGAHGVGYTF.

This chain uses TRBV7-2 with TRBJ1-4, with 8 bases aligning to TRBD1. In germline, CDR1 is SGHTA, CDR2 FQGNSA. The junction had 15 bases not matched to a gene; V was cut back by 5 bases and J by 7 bases. This CDR3 is 17 amino acids long. This CDR3 is CASSIYPQGARGEKLFF. The CDR3 coding sequence is TGTGCCAGCAGCATCTACCCCCAGGGGGCGAGGGGTGAAAAACTGTTTTTT.

This clone was observed a single time. The rearrangement joins TRBV2 to TRBJ1-3; 7 nucleotides align to TRBD1. From germline, CDR1 is SNHLY and CDR2 FYNNEI. The CDR3 runs to 14 residues. With V trimmed by 7 bases and J by 4 bases, 7 bases remained unmatched. CDR3 sequence reads: CASTLDRVGNTIYF. For the CDR3, the DNA is TGTGCCAGCACCCTCGACAGGGTCGGAAACACCATATATTTT.

This chain joins TRBV11-1 and TRBJ1-2; D call uncertain. CDR1 and CDR2 (germline): SGHAT, FQDESV (reference sequence). The CDR3 runs to 14 residues. Trimming took off 0 bases at V and 5 bases at J, with 10 bases between the two ends. The CDR3 spells CASSLAPGGYGYTF. The CDR3 DNA is TGTGCCAGCAGCTTAGCTCCCGGAGGGTATGGCTACACCTTC.

This clone was picked up a small number of times. The V and J genes are TRBV2 and TRBJ1-2; 11 bases line up with TRBD1. This CDR3 contains 14 residues. The germline CDR1 and CDR2 sequences are SNHLY and FYNNEI. The J segment lost 8 bases and the V segment lost 7 bases, leaving 9 bases of the junction unmatched. The CDR3 reads CASTTDRGRQGYTF. Here the CDR3 DNA reads TGTGCCAGCACCACGGACAGGGGGCGTCAGGGCTACACCTTC.

V is TRBV9 and J is TRBJ1-2; 8 positions agree with TRBD1. The V and J ends lost 4 bases and 4 bases, in that order; junction bases with no gene match: 9. Germline V CDR1 and CDR2: SGDLS, YYNGEE. This CDR3 has 15 residues. The CDR3 sequence is CASSPGTGNLYGYTF. CDR3 nucleotides: TGTGCCAGCAGCCCCGGGACAGGTAACCTCTATGGCTACACCTTC.

The rearrangement links TRBV5-1 to TRBJ2-7, with TRBD1 as a possible D gene (6 bases). V was pared by 0 bases and J by 6 bases, with 10 bases between. Germline V lookup: CDR1 SGHRS, CDR2 YFSETQ. The CDR3 is 13 residues long. Here the CDR3 DNA reads TGCGCCAGCAGCTTGGGGGGGCGACGCGAGCAGTACTTC. Its translation is CASSLGGRREQYF.

This chain connects TRBV7-2 to TRBJ1-6; 9 bases agree with TRBD1. Trimming cost V 1 base and J 10 bases; bases outside gene matches: 14. Germline-derived CDR1 and CDR2 are SGHTA and FQGNSA. The CDR3 has 18 amino acids. The CDR3 spells CASSLVTGGYRMTSPLHF. The CDR3 nucleotides are TGTGCCAGCAGCTTAGTCACAGGGGGCTATCGCATGACATCACCCCTCCACTTT.